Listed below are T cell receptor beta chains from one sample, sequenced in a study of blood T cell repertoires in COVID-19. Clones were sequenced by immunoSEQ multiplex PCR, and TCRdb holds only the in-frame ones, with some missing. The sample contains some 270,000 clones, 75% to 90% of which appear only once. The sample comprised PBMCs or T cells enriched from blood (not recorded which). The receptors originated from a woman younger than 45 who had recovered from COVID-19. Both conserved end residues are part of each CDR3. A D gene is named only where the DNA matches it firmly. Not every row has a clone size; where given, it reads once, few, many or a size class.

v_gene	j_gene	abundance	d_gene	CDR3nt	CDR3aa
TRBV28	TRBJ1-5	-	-	TGTGCCAGCAGTTCTCGACTTGGAGGCGGCGTCAATCAGCCCCAGCATTTT	CASSSRLGGGVNQPQHF
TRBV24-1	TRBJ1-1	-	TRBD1	TGTGCCACCAGTGACTCGACAGGGGCGTCTAATCAAGCTTTCTTT	CATSDSTGASNQAFF
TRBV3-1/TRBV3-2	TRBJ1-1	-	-	TGTGCCAGCAGCCAAGAATCTCTGGACAAACCGCGAGCTTTCTTT	CASSQESLDKPRAFF
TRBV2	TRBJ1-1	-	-	TGTGCCAGCGGGGGGACGAGGGCGAACACTGAAGCTTTCTTT	CASGGTRANTEAFF
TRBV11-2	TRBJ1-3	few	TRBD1	TGTGCCAGCAGCTTGGGAACAGGGGCTGGAAACACCATATATTTT	CASSLGTGAGNTIYF
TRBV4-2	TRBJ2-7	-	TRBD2	TGTGCCAGCAGCCAACTAGCGGACACGCCCTACGAGCAGTACTTC	CASSQLADTPYEQYF
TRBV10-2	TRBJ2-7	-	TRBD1	TGCGCCAGCAGTGAGGGCCCTGGGACAGGGGGCGAGCAGTACTTC	CASSEGPGTGGEQYF
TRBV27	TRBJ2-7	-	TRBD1	TGTGCCAGCAGTTACGACCGGGACAGGGGAACTTACGAGCAGTACTTC	CASSYDRDRGTYEQYF
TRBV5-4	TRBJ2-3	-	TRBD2	TGTGCCAGCAGCTTAACTAGCGACACAGATACGCAGTATTTT	CASSLTSDTDTQYF
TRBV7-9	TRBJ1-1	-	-	TGTGCCAGCAGCTCGGTACTGGGGAGGAACACTGAAGCTTTCTTT	CASSSVLGRNTEAFF
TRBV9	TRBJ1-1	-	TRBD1	TGTGCCAGCAGCAAAGGACAGGGAGGGACTGAAGCTTTCTTT	CASSKGQGGTEAFF
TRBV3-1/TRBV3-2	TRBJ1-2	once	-	TGTGCCAGCAGCCAAGTATGGCGGGATGGCTACACCTTC	CASSQVWRDGYTF
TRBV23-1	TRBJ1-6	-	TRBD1	TGCGCCAGCAAAGAAATGGGCCACTTACAGGGGAAGAAATATTCACCCCTCCACTTT	CASKEMGHLQGKKYSPLHF
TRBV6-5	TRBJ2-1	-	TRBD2	TGTGCCAGCAGTTACGACGGACTAGCGGTCTACAATGAGCAGTTCTTC	CASSYDGLAVYNEQFF
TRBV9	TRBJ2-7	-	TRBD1	TGTGCCAGCAGCGTAGTAGCCGGGACAGGGATTTACGAGCAGTACTTC	CASSVVAGTGIYEQYF
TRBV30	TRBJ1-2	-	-	TGTGCCTGGAGTGTAGGCCATAGGGGATTAGGCTACACCTTC	CAWSVGHRGLGYTF
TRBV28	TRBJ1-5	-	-	TGTGCCAGCAGTGGGGCTCTTTGGCAGCCCCAGCATTTT	CASSGALWQPQHF
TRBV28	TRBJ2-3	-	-	TGTGCCAGCAGTTTGATGGCAGGCTATCGCACAGATACGCAGTATTTT	CASSLMAGYRTDTQYF
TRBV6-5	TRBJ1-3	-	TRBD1	TGTGCCAGCAGTTCCGCCGGGACAGGGATAAACACCATATATTTT	CASSSAGTGINTIYF
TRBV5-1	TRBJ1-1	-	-	TGCGCCAGCAGCGGAGGGCAGGGCTACACTGAAGCTTTCTTT	CASSGGQGYTEAFF
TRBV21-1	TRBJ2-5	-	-	TGTGCCAGCGACGATAAGAGACTGACGGAGACCCAGTACTTC	CASDDKRLTETQYF
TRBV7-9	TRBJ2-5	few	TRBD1	TGTGCCAGCGAGAACTTAGAAGGACAGGGGGCGGCCCAGTACTTC	CASENLEGQGAAQYF
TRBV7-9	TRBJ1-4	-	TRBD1	TGTGCCAGCAGCCACCCTAAGACAGGGGCGAAACTGTTTTTT	CASSHPKTGAKLFF
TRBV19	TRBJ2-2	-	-	TGTGCCAGTAGCCGGAATGGTTGGGCTGGGGAGCTGTTTTTT	CASSRNGWAGELFF
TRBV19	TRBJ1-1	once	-	TGTGCCAGTAGTATAGTCAGGGACACTGAAGCTTTCTTT	CASSIVRDTEAFF
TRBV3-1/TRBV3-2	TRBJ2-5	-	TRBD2	TGTGCCAGCAGGCAGGAAGCGGGGAGGGAGACCCAGTACTTC	CASRQEAGRETQYF
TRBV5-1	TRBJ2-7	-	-	TGCGCCAGCAGACAGACTTCCCAGGGTCGTAAAGAACAGTACTTC	CASRQTSQGRKEQYF
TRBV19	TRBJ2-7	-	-	TGTGCCAGTAGCCTGGCGGCAGGGGCGAACTACGAGCAGTACTTC	CASSLAAGANYEQYF
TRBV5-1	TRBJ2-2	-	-	TGCGCCAGCAGCTACACGAACACCGGGGAGCTGTTTTTT	CASSYTNTGELFF
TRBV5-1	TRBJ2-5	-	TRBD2	TGCGCCAGCAGCCCTGGTTATAGCGGGGACGGGTTGGAGGAGACCCAGTACTTC	CASSPGYSGDGLEETQYF
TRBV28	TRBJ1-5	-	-	TGTGCCAGCAGTGACCCCCCACAGGGCAATCAGCCCCAGCATTTT	CASSDPPQGNQPQHF
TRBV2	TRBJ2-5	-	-	TGTGCCAGCCGTTGGGCCGAGACCCAGTACTTC	CASRWAETQYF
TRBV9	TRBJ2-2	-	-	TGTGCCAGCAGCGTATACGGGAGTGAAACCGGGGAGCTGTTTTTT	CASSVYGSETGELFF
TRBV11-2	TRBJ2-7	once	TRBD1	TGTGCCAGCAGCCCCTCGAAGGGGACAGGGGTCCACGAGCAGTACTTC	CASSPSKGTGVHEQYF
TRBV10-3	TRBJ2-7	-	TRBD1	TGTGCCATCAGTCCCCGGGGGACAGGGGCCTACGAGCAGTACTTC	CAISPRGTGAYEQYF
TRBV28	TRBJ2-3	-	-	TGTGCCAGCAGTTATGGTGGGAGGGGGTCGGTATCGCAGTATTTT	CASSYGGRGSVSQYF
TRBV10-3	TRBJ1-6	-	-	TGTGCCATCAGTGAGCAAACGAGTCGAGATTCACCCCTCCACTTT	CAISEQTSRDSPLHF
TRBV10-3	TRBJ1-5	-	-	TGTGCCATCAGTGAGTCCGGAAACAGCCAGAGCAATCAGCCCCAGCATTTT	CAISESGNSQSNQPQHF
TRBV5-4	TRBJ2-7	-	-	TGTGCCAGCAGCGTGGGGGGACTCGGAACCTACGAGCAGTACTTC	CASSVGGLGTYEQYF
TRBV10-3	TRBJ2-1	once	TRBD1	TGTGCCATCAGCAGGACAGGGGCCCTCGGTGAGCAGTTCTTC	CAISRTGALGEQFF
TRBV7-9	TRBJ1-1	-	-	TGTGCCAGCAGCTTTAGCGTCAGCTCGAACACTGAAGCTTTCTTT	CASSFSVSSNTEAFF
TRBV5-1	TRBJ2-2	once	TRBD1	TGCGCCAGCAGCCCGGGACAGGCGATGGCCGGGGAGCTGTTTTTT	CASSPGQAMAGELFF
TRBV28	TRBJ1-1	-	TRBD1	TGTGCCAGCAGTTATTTGGGGGGACAGGGGGCCCTGAACACTGAAGCTTTCTTT	CASSYLGGQGALNTEAFF
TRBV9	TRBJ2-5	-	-	TGTGCCAGCAGCGTAGAAGTGGGAGGAGGGGAGACCCAGTACTTC	CASSVEVGGGETQYF
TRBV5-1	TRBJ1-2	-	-	TGCGCCAGCAGCTTGGAGGCCCAGGGCGCGGGGTATGGCTACACCTTC	CASSLEAQGAGYGYTF
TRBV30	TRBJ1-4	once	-	TGTGCCTGGAGTCCAGGGTATCGAGAAAAACTGTTTTTT	CAWSPGYREKLFF
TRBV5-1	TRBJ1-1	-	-	TGCGCCAGCAGCCCGAGGGCTGACACTGAAGCTTTCTTT	CASSPRADTEAFF
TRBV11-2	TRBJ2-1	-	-	TGTGCCAGCAGCTCCAGACTCGCGGGAATGGGTGAGCAGTTCTTC	CASSSRLAGMGEQFF
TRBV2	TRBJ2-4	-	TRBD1	TGTGCCAGCAACCGAACCCCTTGGACAGGGAGTATTCAGTACTTC	CASNRTPWTGSIQYF